This T cell receptor beta chain was recovered during a study of T cell responses to AZD1222 COVID-19 vaccine. General observations from the study: The repertoires were collected only after the peak T cell response. Donors skewed white British and female; clonal diversity was possibly underestimated.

Clones were sequenced by immunoSEQ multiplex PCR, and TCRdb holds only the in-frame ones, with some missing. The sample yields fewer than 150,000 clones, roughly 90% seen once. This clone was seen only once. Its antigen is still unknown. Germline CDR1 and CDR2: LGHDT and YNNKEL (reference sequence). This CDR3 has 14 amino acids. Trimming removed 1 base from V and 7 bases from J, with 8 bases in between. Sequences were derived from peripheral blood, sampled 28 days after the second AZD1222 dose. This clonotype was sampled from an adult who received the AZD1222 COVID-19 vaccine. This chain connects TRBV3-1 (or the pseudogene TRBV3-2) to TRBJ1-6, with D hard to call. In DNA, the CDR3 is TGTGCCAGCAGCCAAGCCCCAGTAAATTCACCCCTCCACTTT. Translation gives CASSQAPVNSPLHF.